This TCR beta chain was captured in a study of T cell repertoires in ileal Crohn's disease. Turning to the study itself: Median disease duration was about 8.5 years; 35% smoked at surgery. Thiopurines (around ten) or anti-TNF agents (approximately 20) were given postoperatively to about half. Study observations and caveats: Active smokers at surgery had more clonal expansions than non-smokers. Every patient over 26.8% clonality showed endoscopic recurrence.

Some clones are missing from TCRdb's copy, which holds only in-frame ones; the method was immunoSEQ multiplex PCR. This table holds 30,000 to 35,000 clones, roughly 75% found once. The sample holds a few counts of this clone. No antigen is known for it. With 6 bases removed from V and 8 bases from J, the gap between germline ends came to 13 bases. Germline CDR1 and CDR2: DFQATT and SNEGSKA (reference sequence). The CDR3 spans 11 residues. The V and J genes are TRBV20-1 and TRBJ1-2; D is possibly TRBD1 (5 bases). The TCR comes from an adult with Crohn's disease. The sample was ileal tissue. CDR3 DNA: TGCAGTGCCCGCCTCGGGGGAGGCTACACCTTC. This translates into CSARLGGGYTF.